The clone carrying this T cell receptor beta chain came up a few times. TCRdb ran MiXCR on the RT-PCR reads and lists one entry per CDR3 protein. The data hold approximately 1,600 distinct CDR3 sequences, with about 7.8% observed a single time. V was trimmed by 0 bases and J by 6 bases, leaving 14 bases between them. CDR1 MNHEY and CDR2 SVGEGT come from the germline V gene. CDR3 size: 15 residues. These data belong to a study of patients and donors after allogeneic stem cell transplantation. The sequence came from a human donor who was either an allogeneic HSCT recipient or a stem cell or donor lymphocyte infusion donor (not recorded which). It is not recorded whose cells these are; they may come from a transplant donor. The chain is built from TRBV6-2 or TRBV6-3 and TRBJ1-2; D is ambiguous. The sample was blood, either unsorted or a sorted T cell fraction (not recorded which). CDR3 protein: CASSYSVLSWNGYTF. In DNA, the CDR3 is TGTGCCAGCAGTTACTCCGTTTTATCGTGGAATGGCTACACCTTC.